This T cell receptor beta chain was found in a study of blood T cell repertoires in COVID-19. In the authors' methods: How many nucleated cells were present was estimated from reference gene primer amplification. This table comes from immunoSEQ multiplex PCR, and its TCRdb copy is limited to in-frame clones, with some not included. That table is the source of V, J and clone size, and D and trimming were worked out from the DNA. The table has 300,000 or so clones, approximately 92% seen once. This CDR3 is built from 15 residues. Germline loops: CDR1 SGHNT, CDR2 YYREEE (reference sequence). V lost 4 bases and J lost 3; bases outside the gene matches: 5.

Sequenced material: PBMCs or T cells enriched from blood (not recorded which). This TCR came from a young woman who had recovered from COVID-19. The genes are TRBV5-4 and TRBJ2-3; 10 nucleotides align to TRBD2. CDR3 protein: CASSASSGRTDTQYF. CDR3 DNA sequence: TGTGCCAGCAGCGCCTCTAGCGGGAGAACAGATACGCAGTATTTT.